This T cell receptor beta chain was profiled in a study of neurological immune-mediated disorders. The team produced cDNA through 5'RACE using 10-nucleotide random UMIs. In every sequencing run, more than 200 million TCR-beta sequences were generated from 15-18 subjects. TCRdb called the 5' RACE reads again in MiXCR, with one record for every CDR3 protein. The sample holds roughly 56,000 distinct CDR3 sequences, roughly 3.5% seen once. Looked up from germline, CDR1 is SGHDN and CDR2 is FVKESK. CDR3 length: 15 residues. V gave up 6 bases and J gave up 4 bases; unmatched junction bases: 3. Ten or more counts support this clonotype.

The sequencing sample was made of PBMCs. The receptor was isolated from a woman aged 55-70 years with multiple sclerosis. V is TRBV14 and J is TRBJ2-1; 13 bases agree with TRBD2. The CDR3 bases are TGTGCCAGCAGTCGACTAGCGGGGGGATACAATGAGCAGTTCTTC. Amino acid sequence: CASSRLAGGYNEQFF.